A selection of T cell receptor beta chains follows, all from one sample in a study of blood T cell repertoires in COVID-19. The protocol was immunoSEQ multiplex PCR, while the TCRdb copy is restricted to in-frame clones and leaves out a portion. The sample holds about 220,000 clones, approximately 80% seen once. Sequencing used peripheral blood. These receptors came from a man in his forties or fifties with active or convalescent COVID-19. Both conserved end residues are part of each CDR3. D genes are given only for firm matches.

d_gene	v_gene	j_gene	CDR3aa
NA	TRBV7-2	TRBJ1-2	CASSLGYLSGAAAGYTF
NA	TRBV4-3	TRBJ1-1	CASSQEVTGGIMNTEAFF
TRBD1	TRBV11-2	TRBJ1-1	CASSLGTGGDTEAFF
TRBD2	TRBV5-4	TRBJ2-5	CASSRGLERGGETQYF
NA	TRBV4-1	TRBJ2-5	CASSQALSETQYF
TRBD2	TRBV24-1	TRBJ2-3	CATADPSGGSTDTQYF
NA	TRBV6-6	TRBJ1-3	CASSRSFPHNSGNTIYF
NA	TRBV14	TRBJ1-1	CASSLYGVGGTEAFF
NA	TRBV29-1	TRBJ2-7	CSVGGSAYEQYF
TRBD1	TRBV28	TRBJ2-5	CASRRQGLETQYF
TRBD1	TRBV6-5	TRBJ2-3	CASSVGQVSADTQYF
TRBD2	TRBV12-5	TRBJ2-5	CASGPRTRSGKTQYF
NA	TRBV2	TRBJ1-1	CASSVGQAFTEAFF
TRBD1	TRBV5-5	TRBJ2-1	CASSFRPGQGAREQFF
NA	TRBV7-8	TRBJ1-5	CASSTGPGQLNQPQHF
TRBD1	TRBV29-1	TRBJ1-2	CSVETRGLEYGYTF
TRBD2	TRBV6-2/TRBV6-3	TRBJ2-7	CASSYPTSGASYEQYF
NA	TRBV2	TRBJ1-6	CASRDSVNSPLHF
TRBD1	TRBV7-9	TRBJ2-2	CASSLETGYTGELFF
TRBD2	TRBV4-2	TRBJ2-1	CASSQVTGGPHNEQFF
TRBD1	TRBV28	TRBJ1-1	CASTMTGFDTEAFF
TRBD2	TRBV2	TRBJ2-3	CASSLAGGGTDTQYF
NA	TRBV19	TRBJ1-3	CASSATGSGNTIYF
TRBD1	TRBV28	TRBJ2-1	CASSRTGGDEQFF
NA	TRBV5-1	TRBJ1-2	CASSLALGTYFGYTF
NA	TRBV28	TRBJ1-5	CASSLGLMGNQPQHF
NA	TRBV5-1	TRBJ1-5	CASSPGWGGGQPQHF
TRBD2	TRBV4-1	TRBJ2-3	CASSQDAITRGGRDTQYF
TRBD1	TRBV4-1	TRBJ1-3	CASSQPGQVGNTIYF
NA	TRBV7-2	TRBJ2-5	CASSLVQAQETQYF
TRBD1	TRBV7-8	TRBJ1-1	CASSLSRGHTEAFF
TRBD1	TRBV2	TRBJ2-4	CASSGDRGNIQYF
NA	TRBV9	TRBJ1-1	CASSVQGGNTEAFF
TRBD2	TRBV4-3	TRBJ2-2	CASSQVIGMSAGGGGGELFF
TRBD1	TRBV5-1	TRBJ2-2	CASTKGGPDTGELFF
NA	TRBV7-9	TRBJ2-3	CASSLGASGSTDTQYF